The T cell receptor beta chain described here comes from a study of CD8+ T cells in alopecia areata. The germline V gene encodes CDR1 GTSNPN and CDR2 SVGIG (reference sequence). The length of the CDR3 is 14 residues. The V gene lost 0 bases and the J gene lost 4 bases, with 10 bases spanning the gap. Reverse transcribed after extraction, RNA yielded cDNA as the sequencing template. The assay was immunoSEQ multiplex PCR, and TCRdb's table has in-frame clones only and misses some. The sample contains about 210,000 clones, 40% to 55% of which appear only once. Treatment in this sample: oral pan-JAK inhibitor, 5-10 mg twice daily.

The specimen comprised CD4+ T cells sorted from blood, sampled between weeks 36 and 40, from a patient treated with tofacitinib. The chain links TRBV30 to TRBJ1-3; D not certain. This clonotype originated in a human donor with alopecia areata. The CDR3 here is CAWSVSAAGNTIYF. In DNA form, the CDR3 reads TGTGCCTGGAGTGTATCGGCAGCCGGAAACACCATATATTTT.